The 6 T cell receptor beta chains below all came from one sample that was sequenced in a study of Graves' ophthalmopathy and Graves' hyperthyroidism. Researchers took RNA transcripts and amplified TCR beta CDR3 regions from them. The first round was an RT-PCR with HTBI primers, and the second round was a multiplex PCR. Each CDR3 protein gets one entry after TCRdb re-called the multiplex PCR reads with MiXCR. The sample carries hundreds of thousands of distinct CDR3 sequences, 22% recorded once. The sample comprised peripheral blood. These receptor sequences come from a woman aged 18-29 years with stable Graves' hyperthyroidism. Some clones in this sample may be carry-over from other donors' samples.

This clonotype has at least ten counts. The J gene is TRBJ1-2, the V gene TRBV6-2 or TRBV6-3; 7 bases agree with TRBD1. Germline trimming cut 2 bases from V and 7 bases from J; bases unmatched to any gene: 10. The CDR3 consists of 15 residues. The V gene's germline CDR1 is MNHEY and CDR2 SVGEGT. CDR3: CASSYEGRGRFGYTF. In DNA, the CDR3 is TGTGCCAGCAGTTACGAGGGAAGGGGGCGTTTTGGCTACACCTTC.

This clonotype showed up many times. The chain combines TRBV28 with TRBJ1-6; the D gene is possibly TRBD1 (5 bases). From germline, CDR1 is MDHEN and CDR2 SYDVKM. V lost 8 bases and J 9 bases, leaving 11 bases between the germline ends. The CDR3 is made up of 12 amino acids. The CDR3 DNA reads TGTGCCAGCGCCGAACAGGCTTCACCCCTCCACTTT. Amino acid sequence: CASAEQASPLHF.

In this sample, this clonotype turned up many times. The rearrangement joins TRBV10-3 to TRBJ2-7; tentative D call: TRBD1 (5 bases). V was shortened by 4 bases and J by 2 bases, with 9 bases between the two germline ends. Germline V lookup: CDR1 ENHRY, CDR2 SYGVKD. The CDR3 spans 13 residues. The CDR3 bases are TGTGCCATCAGTGTCGACAGCCCCTACGAGCAGTACTTC. Translated: CAISVDSPYEQYF.

The chain carries TRBV12-3 or TRBV12-4 and TRBJ1-5; maybe TRBD1 (6 bases). The V gene lost 8 bases and the J gene lost 4 bases, with 12 bases spanning the gap. The CDR3 is 13 amino acids. The CDR3 spells CASGDMGNQPQHF. The CDR3 DNA follows: TGTGCCAGCGGGGACATGGGGAATCAGCCCCAGCATTTT.

This clonotype has more than one count but fewer than ten. This chain links TRBV14 with TRBJ1-1, with 8 bases lining up with TRBD1. CDR3 length: 16 amino acids. Germline V gives CDR1 SGHDN, CDR2 FVKESK. J lost 1 base, V lost 0 bases, and 4 bases had no gene match. The CDR3: CASSQDLGQANTEAFF. The DNA of the CDR3 is TGTGCCAGCAGCCAAGATCTGGGACAGGCGAACACTGAAGCTTTCTTT.

The V and J genes are TRBV5-1 and TRBJ2-7, with TRBD2 identical over 9 bases. V trimming: 4 bases; J trimming: 6 bases; junction bases outside the gene matches: 11. The CDR3 is 15 amino acids. Germline V gene sequence: CDR1 SGHRS, CDR2 YFSETQ. The CDR3: CASSQSGRTHSEQYF. As DNA, the CDR3 is TGCGCCAGCAGCCAAAGCGGGAGGACCCATTCCGAGCAGTACTTC.